A selection of T cell receptor beta chains follows, all from one sample in a study of T cell repertoires in cytomegalovirus infection. TCRdb ran MiXCR on the reads and lists one entry per CDR3 protein. The data hold around 740,000 distinct CDR3 sequences, with roughly 35% observed a single time. The sample taken for sequencing was PBMCs. These receptors were obtained from a human donor in good health (CMV status not recorded). Some clones in this sample may be carry-over from other donors' samples. CDR3s include the opening cysteine and the closing phenylalanine or tryptophan. The D gene is left open where the match is weak. Clone size appears in some rows only: once, few, many, or a class for an expanded clone.

clone_size	d_call	j_call	v_call	cdr3_aa	cdr3_nt
few	TRBD1	TRBJ1-1	TRBV12-3/TRBV12-4	CASSRQGGSEAFF	TGTGCCAGCAGTAGACAGGGTGGGAGTGAAGCTTTCTTT
.	.	TRBJ1-1	TRBV5-1	CASSPEGPQMNTEAFF	TGCGCCAGCAGCCCGGAGGGACCACAAATGAACACTGAAGCTTTCTTT
few	TRBD2	TRBJ2-7	TRBV18	CASSRGAGYEQYF	TGTGCCAGCTCGCGGGGGGCCGGCTACGAGCAGTACTTC
.	.	TRBJ2-6	TRBV2	CASSVAPSGANVLTF	TGTGCCAGCAGCGTAGCCCCCTCTGGGGCCAACGTCCTGACTTTC
.	.	TRBJ1-2	TRBV7-8	CASSLGRFPGYTF	TGTGCCAGCAGCTTAGGAAGATTTCCTGGCTACACCTTC
.	.	TRBJ2-1	TRBV6-2/TRBV6-3	CASSNQNNEQFF	TGTGCCAGCAGTAACCAAAACAATGAGCAGTTCTTC
many	.	TRBJ2-5	TRBV7-2	CASSRRSQQETQYF	TGTGCCAGCAGCCGCCGGTCCCAGCAAGAGACCCAGTACTTC
.	.	TRBJ1-6	TRBV11-2	CASSLFLGRASSPLHF	TGTGCCAGCAGCTTATTCCTCGGGAGGGCAAGCTCACCCCTCCACTTT
.	.	TRBJ1-2	TRBV4-1	CASSQGSSPNYGYTF	TGCGCCAGCAGCCAAGGATCCAGCCCAAACTATGGCTACACCTTC
.	TRBD1	TRBJ1-5	TRBV19	CASRDRDRINQPQHF	TGTGCCAGTAGGGACCGGGACAGGATAAATCAGCCCCAGCATTTT
.	.	TRBJ2-7	TRBV12-3/TRBV12-4	CASRPEGSDEQYF	TGTGCCAGCCGTCCTGAGGGTTCGGACGAGCAGTACTTC